Listed below are T cell receptor beta chains from one sample, sequenced in a study of blood T cell repertoires in COVID-19. Using immunoSEQ multiplex PCR, the repertoire was profiled, and TCRdb retains in-frame clones only, with some absent. The sample contains around 50,000 clones, roughly 87% of which appear only once. Source material: peripheral blood. All receptors come from a man in his forties or fifties with active COVID-19. Each CDR3 is given with its conserved first and last residue. Each record gives: J gene, D gene, clone size, V gene, CDR3 length, CDR3 protein, CDR3 DNA. A D gene is named only where the DNA matches it firmly. A row's size may be missing; if present it is once, few, many or a size class.

TRBJ2-3 TRBD1 - TRBV5-4 17 CASSGGVSRGRGDTQYF TGTGCCAGCAGCGGAGGGGTTTCCAGGGGGCGGGGAGATACGCAGTATTTT
TRBJ2-2 - - TRBV15 14 CATSRGGNTGELFF TGTGCCACCAGCAGAGGAGGGAACACCGGGGAGCTGTTTTTT
TRBJ2-5 TRBD1 - TRBV24-1 17 CATSDTRTGKSQETQYF TGTGCCACCAGTGATACGAGGACAGGGAAGTCCCAAGAGACCCAGTACTTC
TRBJ2-5 - - TRBV29-1 14 CSVFPGGKQETQYF TGCAGCGTTTTCCCTGGGGGGAAGCAAGAGACCCAGTACTTC
TRBJ1-6 TRBD1 - TRBV6-1 18 CASSATAGGSSYNSPLHF TGTGCCAGCAGTGCCACCGCAGGGGGGAGCTCCTATAATTCACCCCTCCACTTT
TRBJ1-1 TRBD1 - TRBV5-1 14 CASSLGTGNTEAFF TGCGCCAGCAGCCTAGGGACAGGGAACACTGAAGCTTTCTTT
TRBJ1-3 - - TRBV5-1 14 CASSLAESGNTIYF TGCGCCAGCAGCTTAGCGGAATCTGGAAACACCATATATTTT
TRBJ2-1 - once TRBV19 15 CASKLTVSSYNEQFF TGTGCCAGTAAGTTAACGGTGAGCTCCTACAATGAGCAGTTCTTC
TRBJ2-6 - - TRBV5-5 15 CASSLQAFGANVLTF TGTGCCAGCAGCTTGCAGGCCTTTGGGGCCAACGTCCTGACTTTC
TRBJ2-7 TRBD1 - TRBV7-9 14 CASSSTGTGYEQYF TGTGCCAGCAGCTCCACCGGGACAGGCTACGAGCAGTACTTC
TRBJ2-2 - - TRBV5-1 14 CASTTGGDTGELFF TGCGCCAGCACGACAGGAGGTGACACCGGGGAGCTGTTTTTT
TRBJ1-2 - - TRBV5-1 14 CASRPLTDAGGYTF TGCGCCAGCAGACCCCTCACAGACGCGGGCGGCTACACCTTC
TRBJ2-2 TRBD2 - TRBV2 16 CASSTSGGVGTGELFF TGTGCCAGCAGCACTAGCGGGGGGGTAGGCACCGGGGAGCTGTTTTTT
TRBJ2-1 - - TRBV7-2 13 CASSLRGYGGQFF TGTGCCAGCAGCTTACGGGGATATGGTGGGCAGTTCTTC
TRBJ1-1 - - TRBV21-1 15 CASSKVRGRGTEAFF TGTGCCAGCAGCAAAGTAAGAGGCAGGGGCACTGAAGCTTTCTTT
TRBJ1-5 - - TRBV6-1 13 CASSEAPTQPQHF TGTGCCAGCAGTGAAGCGCCTACGCAGCCCCAGCATTTT
TRBJ1-4 - - TRBV27 17 CASSLRGGGRANEKLFF TGTGCCAGCAGTTTAAGGGGAGGGGGGCGAGCTAATGAAAAACTGTTTTTT
TRBJ2-1 TRBD2 few TRBV24-1 18 CATSDVGGGRAINNEQFF TGTGCCACCAGTGACGTGGGGGGCGGGAGGGCCATAAACAATGAGCAGTTCTTC
TRBJ2-5 TRBD1 - TRBV2 14 CASSPGQGQETQYF TGTGCCAGCAGTCCGGGACAGGGACAAGAGACCCAGTACTTC
TRBJ1-1 - - TRBV5-1 15 CASSLGAASNTEAFF TGCGCCAGCAGCTTGGGGGCAGCCTCGAACACTGAAGCTTTCTTT
TRBJ2-6 - - TRBV6-5 15 CASSPQYSGANVLTF TGTGCCAGCAGTCCACAGTACTCTGGGGCCAACGTCCTGACTTTC
TRBJ1-2 - - TRBV7-9 14 CASRPDGKNYGYTF TGTGCCAGCCGACCGGACGGGAAGAACTATGGCTACACCTTC
TRBJ1-1 - - TRBV14 16 CASSQVWGNPNAEAFF TGTGCCAGCAGCCAAGTTTGGGGCAACCCGAACGCTGAAGCTTTCTTT
TRBJ1-4 - - TRBV4-2 15 CATSQQGSTNEKLFF TGTGCAACCTCTCAACAGGGATCGACTAATGAAAAACTGTTTTTT
TRBJ2-1 TRBD1 - TRBV4-1 17 CASSQHALGTVYNEQFF TGCGCCAGCAGCCAACATGCTCTCGGGACAGTTTACAATGAGCAGTTCTTC
TRBJ2-7 - once TRBV5-1 13 CASSLGVYYEQYF TGCGCCAGCAGCCTCGGGGTTTACTACGAGCAGTACTTC
TRBJ1-3 - - TRBV7-2 15 CASSLAGTSGNTIYF TGTGCCAGCAGCTTAGCGGGGACATCCGGAAACACCATATATTTT
TRBJ2-7 - - TRBV6-5 13 CASGSRESYEQYF TGTGCCAGCGGGTCCAGGGAATCCTACGAGCAGTACTTC
TRBJ2-7 - - TRBV7-2 14 CASSPRQASYEQYF TGTGCCAGCAGCCCCCGACAGGCCTCCTACGAGCAGTACTTC
TRBJ2-3 TRBD1 once TRBV23-1 17 CASSQSLTGDSTDTQYF TGCGCCAGCAGTCAATCGCTAACAGGGGATAGCACAGATACGCAGTATTTT
TRBJ2-2 TRBD1 - TRBV18 16 CASSPRGDRGSGELFF TGTGCCAGCTCACCACGAGGCGACAGGGGTTCCGGGGAGCTGTTTTTT
TRBJ2-2 TRBD2 - TRBV7-9 18 CASSLAGGRRKNTGELFF TGTGCCAGCAGCTTAGCGGGGGGGAGACGGAAGAACACCGGGGAGCTGTTTTTT
TRBJ1-1 - - TRBV7-3 15 CASSPRTGLGTEAFF TGTGCCAGCAGCCCCCGAACAGGGTTGGGGACTGAAGCTTTCTTT